These 19 T cell receptor beta chains originate from one sample sequenced in a study of metastatic and nonmetastatic thyroid tumors (dated by TCRdb to the early 2020s). No patient had received any treatment before thyroid surgery. Library prep was done by PCR. The instrument given in TCRdb is Illumina HiSeq 4000. TCRdb reanalyzed the raw reads on its own, using fastp at Q25 for trimming and MiXCR for clone calling, and kept in-frame beta chains. The sample table lists fewer than 20,000 clones, 21% of them with a count of one. The ten largest clonotypes hold over 15% of the sample. Input material: tumor tissue. The receptors were sampled from a female donor with papillary thyroid cancer or a benign thyroid nodule (not recorded which). Some clones in this sample may be carry-over from other donors' samples.

A single count supports this clone. This chain links TRBV3-1 with TRBJ2-7, with TRBD2 matching over 9 bases. Germline CDR1 LGHDT, CDR2 YNNKEL (reference sequence). V shed 4 bases and J 7 bases; nucleotides not matched to a gene: 14. The CDR3 loop spans 16 amino acids. CDR3 sequence reads: CASSPGLAPIGEEQYF. In DNA, the CDR3 is TGTGCCAGCAGCCCGGGACTAGCCCCTATCGGGGAGGAGCAGTACTTC.

This clone rates as large. This chain links TRBV2 with TRBJ2-7, with D possibly matching TRBD1 (7 bases). Trimming pared 6 bases from V and 4 bases from J, leaving 19 bases between. The CDR3 loop spans 15 amino acids. Germline V gives CDR1 SNHLY, CDR2 FYNNEI. This CDR3 is CASRQGGFGNYEQYF. DNA for the CDR3: TGTGCCAGCAGGCAGGGGGGTTTCGGGAATTACGAGCAGTACTTC.

By sample fraction, this clone is medium-sized (0.01 to 0.1%). The chain employs TRBV20-1 and TRBJ2-7; the D gene is possibly TRBD2 (6 bases). V was cut by 0 bases and J by 6 bases, with 21 bases left in between. In germline, CDR1 is DFQATT, CDR2 SNEGSKA (reference sequence). This CDR3 spans 16 amino acids. CDR3 coding DNA: TGCAGTGCTAGAGATAAGCGGGCGGAGGGAGCGGGCGAGCAGTACTTC. It codes for CSARDKRAEGAGEQYF.

The chain has TRBV6-1 and TRBJ2-7; TRBD1 matches at 7 bases. Trimming took 8 bases from V and 2 from J; bases not matched to a gene: 3. This CDR3 has 12 amino acids. Germline V lookup: CDR1 MNHNS, CDR2 SASEGT. DNA for the CDR3: TGTGCCAGCTACGACAGGGCCTACGAGCAGTACTTC. Translating it yields CASYDRAYEQYF.

The chain links TRBV28 to TRBJ2-5; 7 positions agree with TRBD1. J was trimmed by 2 bases and V by 4 bases; bases with no gene match: 1. CDR3 length: 13 amino acids. The germline V gene encodes CDR1 MDHEN and CDR2 SYDVKM. CDR3 bases: TGTGCCAGCAGTTCGGGACAGCAAGAGACCCAGTACTTC. This translates into CASSSGQQETQYF.

The V call is TRBV20-1, the J call TRBJ2-2; 7 bases match TRBD2. The CDR3 is 14 amino acids. The V gene's germline CDR1 is DFQATT and CDR2 SNEGSKA (reference sequence). The V and J ends lost 3 bases and 6 bases, in that order; junction bases with no gene match: 7. The DNA for the CDR3 is TGCAGTGCTAGTCGTGCTAGCGGCCCCGGGGAGCTGTTTTTT. This codes for CSASRASGPGELFF.

This clone was seen at least ten times. V gene TRBV28 combines with J gene TRBJ2-2; D ambiguous. V was cut by 3 bases and J by 4 bases, with 12 bases left in between. The germline CDR1 and CDR2 sequences are MDHEN and SYDVKM. This CDR3 is 15 amino acids long. CDR3 loop: CASSFPLDGTGELFF. For the CDR3, the DNA is TGTGCCAGCAGTTTCCCCCTCGACGGCACCGGGGAGCTGTTTTTT.

The gene calls are TRBV7-9 and TRBJ2-7; 7 nucleotides align to TRBD1. J gave up 5 bases and V 6 bases, and 10 bases lay outside the gene matches. Germline CDR1 is SEHNR and CDR2 is FQNEAQ (reference sequence). This CDR3 has 14 residues. The CDR3 nucleotides are TGTGCCAGCAGTTTAACGACAGGGAAGGACGAGCAGTACTTC. It codes for CASSLTTGKDEQYF.

This chain links TRBV5-1 with TRBJ2-3; 12 nucleotides agree with TRBD2. The J segment lost 5 bases and the V segment lost 4 bases, leaving 2 bases of the junction unmatched. In germline, CDR1 is SGHRS, CDR2 YFSETQ. The CDR3 spans 14 residues. As DNA, the CDR3 is TGCGCCAGCAGCCTAGCGGGAGGGCAAGATACGCAGTATTTT. The encoded protein is CASSLAGGQDTQYF.

In this sample, this clone turned up a few times. V gene TRBV6-5 combines with J gene TRBJ2-7, with TRBD2 as a possible D gene (7 bases). The length of the CDR3 is 15 residues. Germline V CDR1 and CDR2: MNHEY, SVGAGI. V lost 0 bases to trimming and J lost 6 bases, with 15 bases between them. CDR3 DNA: TGTGCCAGCAGTTACTCGGGGGGGGGCTTTACCGAGCAGTACTTC. Translating it yields CASSYSGGGFTEQYF.

This clone occurred many times. The chain carries TRBV28 and TRBJ1-2; TRBD1 is a possible D gene (6 bases). Trimming cost V 6 bases and J 5 bases, with 22 bases left between them. The CDR3 extends over 16 amino acids. Germline CDR1 reads MDHEN; CDR2 reads SYDVKM. The DNA of the CDR3 is TGTGCCAGCAGCCCGGCCGGGGGGGCCCTTAAATATGGCTACACCTTC. It codes for CASSPAGGALKYGYTF.

Only a few counts were recorded for this clone. The rearrangement links TRBV2 to TRBJ1-4, with 7 nucleotides matching TRBD1. The CDR3 covers 14 residues. V lost 5 bases and J lost 4; bases outside the gene matches: 4. Germline V gene lookup returns CDR1 SNHLY and CDR2 FYNNEI. The chain's CDR3 is CASSSGTDNEKLFF. In nucleotides, the CDR3 is TGTGCCAGCAGTTCCGGGACAGATAATGAAAAACTGTTTTTT.

This clone was counted a few times. This chain joins TRBV27 and TRBJ2-7; D uncertain. There are 14 residues in the CDR3. Germline CDR1 and CDR2: MNHEY and SMNVEV (reference sequence). The V and J ends lost 4 bases and 1 base respectively, with 11 bases between them. The CDR3 reads CASSSVGRSYEQYF. The CDR3 coding sequence is TGTGCCAGCAGTTCAGTTGGACGGTCCTACGAGCAGTACTTC.

This clone is medium-sized within its sample. The V gene is TRBV4-3, the J gene TRBJ2-1, with 11 positions matching TRBD2. The CDR3 sequence is 17 residues long. Germline CDR1 and CDR2: LGHNA and YSLEER. Unmatched junction bases numbered 8, after V lost 0 bases and J lost 7 bases. The CDR3, as DNA: TGCGCCAGCAGCCAAGAGGGGCTAGCGGGGGGACGGAATGAGCAGTTCTTC. This sequence encodes CASSQEGLAGGRNEQFF.

In its sample, this clone was seen many times. J is TRBJ2-1 and V is TRBV6-6, with D perhaps given as TRBD1 or TRBD2 (5 bases each). The V end lost 3 bases, the J end lost 6 bases, and 15 bases lay between the germline ends. Germline V CDR1 and CDR2: MNHNY, SVGAGI (reference sequence). The length of the CDR3 is 15 residues. The CDR3 nucleotides read TGTGCCAGCAGTTATCGGGACCTAACTCGCAATGAGCAGTTCTTC. Translating gives CASSYRDLTRNEQFF.

The chain carries TRBV6-1 and TRBJ2-1; D call uncertain. CDR3 length equals 13 residues. Germline lookup yields CDR1 MNHNS and CDR2 SASEGT. The V and J ends lost 7 bases and 2 bases respectively, with 9 bases between them. CDR3 loop: CASTPRPYNEQFF. The CDR3 bases are TGTGCCAGCACCCCTCGGCCCTACAATGAGCAGTTCTTC.

The V gene is TRBV11-1, the J gene TRBJ1-2; 11 bases agree with TRBD1. Germline loops: CDR1 SGHAT, CDR2 FQDESV (reference sequence). There are 17 residues in the CDR3. J lost 7 bases, V lost 5 bases, and 15 bases had no gene match. The CDR3 nucleotides are TGTGCCAGCAGCCAAATAACAATGGACAGGGGGCGTAGTGGCTACACCTTC. Residues: CASSQITMDRGRSGYTF.

This clone was seen a few times. The chain employs TRBV27 and TRBJ1-1; a weak D match, TRBD1 (6 bases). The V gene lost 4 bases and the J gene lost 7 bases, with 10 bases spanning the gap. The CDR3 totals 12 residues. Germline assignment: CDR1 MNHEY and CDR2 SMNVEV (reference sequence). CDR3 nucleotide sequence: TGTGCCAGCAGTTACCAGGGGAGTGAAGCTTTCTTT. Translating gives CASSYQGSEAFF.

This clone was counted many times. This chain uses TRBV10-3 with TRBJ2-3; D call uncertain. The length of the CDR3 is 13 residues. Germline CDR1 is ENHRY and CDR2 is SYGVKD. Trimming stripped 3 bases from V and 1 base from J, with 5 bases between. CDR3 amino acids: CAISDRGTDTQYF. The CDR3 bases are TGTGCCATCAGTGATCGGGGCACAGATACGCAGTATTTT.